These 26 T cell receptor beta chains came from one sample sequenced in a study of T cells in Graves' hyperthyroidism and ophthalmopathy. Researchers took RNA transcripts and amplified the TCR beta CDR3 regions from them. Using the HTBI primer set, a first-round RT-PCR was run on the TCR CDR3. One entry per CDR3 protein, called by TCRdb with MiXCR from the multiplex PCR reads. The sample has 350,000 or so distinct CDR3 sequences, around 18% seen once. Sequenced input: blood. The receptors here all came from a woman in her 40s with Graves' ophthalmopathy.

The chain employs TRBV20-1 and TRBJ2-5; 8 bases are shared with TRBD2. V was pared by 5 bases and J by 0 bases, with 5 bases of the junction left unmatched. The CDR3 has 14 residues. Germline-derived CDR1 and CDR2 are DFQATT and SNEGSKA (reference sequence). The CDR3: CSAALAGNQETQYF. In nucleotides, the CDR3 is TGCAGTGCTGCCTTAGCGGGAAACCAAGAGACCCAGTACTTC.

This clonotype came up a few times. This chain connects TRBV9 to TRBJ2-5; D may be TRBD1 or TRBD2 (6 bases each). V lost 3 bases and J 2 bases, leaving 11 bases between the germline ends. The CDR3 has 14 residues. Germline loops: CDR1 SGDLS, CDR2 YYNGEE. Written as DNA, the CDR3 is TGTGCCAGCAGCGGGGGGGCGGTACAAGAGACCCAGTACTTC. It translates to CASSGGAVQETQYF.

This sequence joins TRBV6-1 and TRBJ2-7, with 9 bases lining up with TRBD2. After removal of 6 bases from V and 5 bases from J, the junction contained 11 bases not matched to a gene. The CDR3 sequence is 15 residues long. The germline V gene has CDR1 MNHNS and CDR2 SASEGT. The CDR3 reads CASRAGVAGVNEQYF. The CDR3 DNA reads as TGTGCCAGCAGGGCTGGGGTAGCGGGAGTTAACGAGCAGTACTTC.

This clonotype occurred many times. CDR3 amino acids: CASSFGRDYGYTF. The CDR3 DNA reads as TGTGCCAGCAGCTTCGGACGGGACTATGGCTACACCTTC. This rearrangement joins TRBV6-5 to TRBJ1-2, with unresolved D. Trimming cost V 6 bases and J 3 bases, with 11 bases left between them. There are 13 residues in the CDR3. The germline gives CDR1 MNHEY, CDR2 SVGAGI.

The chain uses TRBV6-1 and TRBJ1-1, with unresolved D. The CDR3 loop spans 14 amino acids. V was clipped by 7 bases and J by 1 base, with 13 bases between them. The germline CDR1 and CDR2 sequences are MNHNS and SASEGT. This CDR3 is CASNLREPNTEAFF. CDR3 nucleotides: TGTGCCAGCAACCTCCGGGAGCCGAACACTGAAGCTTTCTTT.

In its sample, this clonotype was seen many times. This sequence joins TRBV12-5 and TRBJ2-2, with D unresolved. The CDR3 extends over 11 amino acids. Germline lookup yields CDR1 LGHNT and CDR2 FRNRAP. Trimming left V 7 bases short and J 6 bases short, with 6 bases between. CDR3 bases: TGTGCTAGTGCCGAGGCCGGGGAGCTGTTTTTT. This sequence encodes CASAEAGELFF.

This clonotype was seen repeatedly, ten times or more. The rearrangement uses TRBV7-9 and TRBJ2-5, with D possibly TRBD2 on 5 matching bases. Trimming cost V 5 bases and J 9 bases, with 16 bases left between them. CDR3 length: 13 amino acids. CDR1 is SEHNR, CDR2 FQNEAQ, per germline (reference sequence). The DNA of the CDR3 is TGTGCCAGCAGCCCAAGGACGGACTTGGCCCAGTACTTC. Its protein is CASSPRTDLAQYF.

This clonotype was counted ten times or more. This chain uses TRBV4-1 with TRBJ2-7; D is unresolved. Trimming stripped 2 bases from V and 2 bases from J, with 13 bases between. Germline V gene sequence: CDR1 MGHRA, CDR2 YSYEKL. The CDR3 sequence is 15 residues long. The CDR3 loop reads CASSQIVPAAYEQYF. In DNA form, the CDR3 reads TGCGCCAGCAGCCAAATCGTCCCGGCAGCCTACGAGCAGTACTTC.

This clonotype was counted at least ten times. V usage is TRBV6-2 or TRBV6-3 and J usage is TRBJ2-7; 7 bases fit TRBD1. Germline values: CDR1 MNHEY, CDR2 SVGEGT. Unmatched junction bases numbered 9, after V lost 7 bases and J lost 0 bases. This CDR3 contains 15 residues. The CDR3 DNA sequence: TGTGCCAGCACCAGGGACAGAGGTATCTCCTACGAGCAGTACTTC. Encoded protein: CASTRDRGISYEQYF.

This clonotype was detected many times. The V gene is TRBV20-1, the J gene TRBJ1-2, with D possibly TRBD1 on 5 matching bases. The V end lost 0 bases, the J end lost 4 bases, and 6 bases lay between the germline ends. Germline loops: CDR1 DFQATT, CDR2 SNEGSKA (reference sequence). The CDR3 extends over 12 amino acids. This CDR3 reads CSAREGGYGYTF. The CDR3 region has the DNA TGCAGTGCTAGAGAGGGGGGCTATGGCTACACCTTC.

This clonotype has a count of ten or more. The chain links TRBV29-1 to TRBJ2-7, with 7 nucleotides matching TRBD2. CDR3 length: 13 residues. J gave up 0 bases and V 4 bases, and 3 bases lay outside the gene matches. Germline-derived CDR1 and CDR2 are SQVTM and ANQGSEA. CDR3 in amino acids: CSVGASGSYEQYF. The CDR3, as DNA: TGCAGCGTTGGGGCTAGCGGCTCCTACGAGCAGTACTTC.

The chain combines TRBV6-1 with TRBJ2-2; D is perhaps TRBD1 (6 bases). Germline V gene sequence: CDR1 MNHNS, CDR2 SASEGT. The length of the CDR3 is 15 residues. V lost 7 bases and J lost 6, with 18 bases in between. The CDR3 coding sequence is TGTGCCAGCAAAGGACAGTCAAAGGTCCCCGGGGAGCTGTTTTTT. Its protein product is CASKGQSKVPGELFF.

The chain carries TRBV2 and TRBJ1-6; 10 bases match TRBD1. V was clipped by 7 bases and J by 7 bases; unmatched bases: 7. The CDR3 spans 15 residues. Germline lookup yields CDR1 SNHLY and CDR2 FYNNEI. CDR3 DNA: TGTGCCAGCATCGGGACAGGGGCGCTAAATTCACCCCTCCACTTT. Its protein is CASIGTGALNSPLHF.

In its sample, this clonotype was seen many times. The chain employs TRBV5-1 and TRBJ1-1; tentative D call: TRBD1 (5 bases). The length of the CDR3 is 12 residues. Germline V gene data show CDR1 as SGHRS and CDR2 as YFSETQ. V was pared by 4 bases and J by 6 bases, with 10 bases between. CDR3 nucleotides: TGCGCCAGCAGCCCGGGACTATCTGAAGCTTTCTTT. It codes for CASSPGLSEAFF.

This clonotype appeared many times. The conserved closing phenylalanine or tryptophan is absent in this CDR3, likely reflecting a read error. CDR3: CASQRTGELFS. CDR3 DNA sequence: TGTGCCAGCCAAAGGACCGGGGAGCTGTTTTCT. This chain joins TRBV7-2 and TRBJ2-2; D is unresolved. This CDR3 contains 11 residues. The V and J ends lost 8 bases and 5 bases respectively, with 6 bases between them. Germline assignment: CDR1 SGHTA and CDR2 FQGNSA.

Many counts were recorded for this clonotype. The chain uses TRBV11-2 and TRBJ2-7; D is perhaps TRBD2 (5 bases). This CDR3 is 13 amino acids long. Germline V gene sequence: CDR1 SGHAT, CDR2 FQNNGV. Trimming pared 3 bases from V and 2 bases from J, leaving 8 bases between. This CDR3 reads CASSFGITYEQYF. For the CDR3, the DNA is TGTGCCAGCAGCTTCGGGATCACCTACGAGCAGTACTTC.

This clonotype was recorded many times. The V gene is TRBV11-2, the J gene TRBJ2-5; no definite D call. The germline gives CDR1 SGHAT, CDR2 FQNNGV. The CDR3 spans 12 residues. Trimming pared 2 bases from V and 5 bases from J, leaving 6 bases between. CDR3: CASSLTRETQYF. The DNA of the CDR3 is TGTGCCAGCAGCTTAACGAGGGAGACCCAGTACTTC.

The chain carries TRBV12-3 or TRBV12-4 and TRBJ2-5; D is unresolved. Between the trimmed V and J ends, which lost 4 bases and 0 bases, there was a span of 9 bases. This CDR3 spans 14 amino acids. The CDR3 nucleotides are TGTGCCAGCAGTTACGGACCCAACCAAGAGACCCAGTACTTC. It specifies CASSYGPNQETQYF.

This clonotype was seen many times. This chain uses TRBV18 with TRBJ2-7; D remains ambiguous. The CDR3 has 16 amino acids. V was clipped by 3 bases and J by 4 bases, with 19 bases between them. Per the germline V gene, CDR1 is KGHSH and CDR2 is LQKENI. CDR3 coding DNA: TGTGCCAGCTCACCGGTAGTCCATACCAGCGATTACGAGCAGTACTTC. Translation: CASSPVVHTSDYEQYF.

This clonotype was counted a few times. Just one base apart from a much larger clone, this may be a read error. The V gene is TRBV30, the J gene TRBJ1-1; unclear D gene. CDR1 and CDR2 from the germline V gene are GTSNPN and SVGIG (reference sequence). The CDR3 spans 14 residues. The V and J ends lost 4 bases and 3 bases respectively, with 15 bases between them. The CDR3 sequence is CAWKRWGTDTEAFF. In nucleotides, the CDR3 is TGTGCCTGGAAGAGATGGGGAACGGACACTGAAGCTTTCTTT.

This clonotype was detected ten times or more. V usage is TRBV5-5 and J usage is TRBJ2-2; D gene ambiguous. Germline V lookup: CDR1 SGHKS, CDR2 YYEKEE (reference sequence). V gave up 0 bases and J gave up 3 bases, with 6 bases separating them. The CDR3 length is 14 residues. The CDR3 spells CASSLVLYTGELFF. CDR3 nucleotide sequence: TGTGCCAGCAGCTTGGTCCTCTACACCGGGGAGCTGTTTTTT.

This clonotype was seen at least ten times. The chain employs TRBV7-3 and TRBJ1-1; D perhaps matches TRBD1 (5 bases). This CDR3 comprises 16 residues. CDR1 and CDR2 from the germline V gene are SGHTA and FQGTGA. Trimming shortened V by 0 bases and J by 1 base, and 12 bases separated the two germline ends. The CDR3 loop is CASSLTSRDSNTEAFF. In DNA, the CDR3 is TGTGCCAGCAGCTTAACAAGTAGGGACTCGAACACTGAAGCTTTCTTT.

This clonotype has at least ten counts. The chain joins TRBV28 to TRBJ2-7; no reliable D call. Deletions cut 3 bases from V and 3 bases from J, with 9 bases between. Germline lookup yields CDR1 MDHEN and CDR2 SYDVKM. The CDR3 extends over 13 amino acids. CDR3 sequence: CASSFKVSYEQYF. DNA for the CDR3: TGTGCCAGCAGTTTTAAGGTCAGCTACGAGCAGTACTTC.

The chain carries TRBV27 and TRBJ1-1; 7 nucleotides agree with TRBD1. Germline V gene data show CDR1 as MNHEY and CDR2 as SMNVEV (reference sequence). The V segment lost 5 bases and the J segment 1 base; nucleotides outside the gene matches: 4. This CDR3 has 14 residues. CDR3 sequence reads: CASSLQGSNTEAFF. The CDR3 coding sequence is TGTGCCAGCAGTCTACAGGGGTCGAACACTGAAGCTTTCTTT.

This clonotype has a count of ten or more. The chain couples TRBV28 to TRBJ2-2; a weak D match, TRBD2 (5 bases). The CDR3 sequence is 13 residues long. The V end was cut by 2 bases, the J end by 7 bases, with 8 bases between. Per the germline V gene, CDR1 is MDHEN and CDR2 is SYDVKM. The DNA of the CDR3 is TGTGCCAGCAGTTTAATGGGGAGCGGGGAGCTGTTTTTT. Its translation is CASSLMGSGELFF. Variable domain in full (rest from reference TRBV28 and TRBJ2-2): DVKVTQSSRYLVKRTGEKVFLECVQDMDHENMFWYRQDPGLGLRLIYFSYDVKMKEKGDIPEGYSVSREKKERFSLILESASTNQTSMYLCASSLMGSGELFFGEGSRLTVL.

V usage is TRBV7-8 and J usage is TRBJ2-2, with 11 bases that match TRBD1. Unmatched junction bases numbered 7, after V lost 5 bases and J lost 5 bases. The germline V gene has CDR1 SGHVS and CDR2 FQNEAQ. This CDR3 has 16 residues. CDR3 in DNA: TGTGCCAGCAGCCCAGGACAGGGGGCGCAAACCGGGGAGCTGTTTTTT. Encoded protein: CASSPGQGAQTGELFF.